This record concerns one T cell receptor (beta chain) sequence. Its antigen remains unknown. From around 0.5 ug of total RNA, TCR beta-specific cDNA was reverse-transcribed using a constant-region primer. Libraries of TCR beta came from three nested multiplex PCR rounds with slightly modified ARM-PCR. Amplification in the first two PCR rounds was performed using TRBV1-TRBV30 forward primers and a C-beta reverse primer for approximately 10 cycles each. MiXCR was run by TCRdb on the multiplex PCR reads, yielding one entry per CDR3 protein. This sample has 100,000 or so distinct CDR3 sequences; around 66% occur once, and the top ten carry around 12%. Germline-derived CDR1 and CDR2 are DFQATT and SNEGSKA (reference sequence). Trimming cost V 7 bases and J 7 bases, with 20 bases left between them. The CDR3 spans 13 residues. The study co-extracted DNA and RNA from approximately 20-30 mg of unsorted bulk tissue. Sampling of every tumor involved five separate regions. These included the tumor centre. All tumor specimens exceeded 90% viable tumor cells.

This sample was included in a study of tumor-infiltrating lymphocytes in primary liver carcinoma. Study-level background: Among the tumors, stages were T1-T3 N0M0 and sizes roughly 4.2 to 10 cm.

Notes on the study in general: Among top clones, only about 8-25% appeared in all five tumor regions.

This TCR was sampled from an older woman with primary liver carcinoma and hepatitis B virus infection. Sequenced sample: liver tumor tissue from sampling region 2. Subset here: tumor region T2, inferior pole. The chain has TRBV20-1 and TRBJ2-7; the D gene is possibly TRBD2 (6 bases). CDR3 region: CSGRGARTWEQYF. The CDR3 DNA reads TGCAGTGGCCGCGGGGCACGTACGTGGGAGCAGTACTTC.